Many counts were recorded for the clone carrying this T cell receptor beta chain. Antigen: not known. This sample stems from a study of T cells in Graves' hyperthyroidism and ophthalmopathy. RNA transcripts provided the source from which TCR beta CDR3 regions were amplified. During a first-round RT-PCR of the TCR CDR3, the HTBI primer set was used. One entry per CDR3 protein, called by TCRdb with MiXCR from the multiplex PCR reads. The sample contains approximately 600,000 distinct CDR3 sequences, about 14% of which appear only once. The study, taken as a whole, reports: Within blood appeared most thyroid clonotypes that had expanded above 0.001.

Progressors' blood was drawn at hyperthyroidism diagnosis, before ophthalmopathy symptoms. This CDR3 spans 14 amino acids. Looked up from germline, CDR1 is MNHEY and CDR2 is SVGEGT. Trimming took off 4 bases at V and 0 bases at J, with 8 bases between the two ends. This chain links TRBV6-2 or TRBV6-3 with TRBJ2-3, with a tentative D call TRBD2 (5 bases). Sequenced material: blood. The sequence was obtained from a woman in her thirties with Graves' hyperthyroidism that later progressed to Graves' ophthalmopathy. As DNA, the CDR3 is TGTGCCAGCAGTTCGTGGAGGAGCACAGATACGCAGTATTTT. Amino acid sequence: CASSSWRSTDTQYF.